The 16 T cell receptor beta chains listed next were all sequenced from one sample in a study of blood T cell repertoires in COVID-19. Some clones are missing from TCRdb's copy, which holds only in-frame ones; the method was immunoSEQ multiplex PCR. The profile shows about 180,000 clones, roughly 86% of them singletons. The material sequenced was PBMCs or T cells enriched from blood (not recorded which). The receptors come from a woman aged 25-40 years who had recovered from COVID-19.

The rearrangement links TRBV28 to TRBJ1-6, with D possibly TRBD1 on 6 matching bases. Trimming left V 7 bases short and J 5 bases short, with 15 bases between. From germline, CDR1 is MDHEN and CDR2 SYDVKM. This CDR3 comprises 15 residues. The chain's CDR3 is CASTSLDSHNSPLHF. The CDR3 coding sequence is TGTGCCAGCACCTCACTGGACAGCCATAATTCACCCCTCCACTTT.

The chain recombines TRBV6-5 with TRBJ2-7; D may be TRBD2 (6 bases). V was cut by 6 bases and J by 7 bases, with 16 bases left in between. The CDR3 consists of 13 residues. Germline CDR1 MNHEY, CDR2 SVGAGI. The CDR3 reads CASRRDVLTEQYF. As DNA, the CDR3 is TGTGCCAGCAGGCGGGACGTCCTGACGGAGCAGTACTTC.

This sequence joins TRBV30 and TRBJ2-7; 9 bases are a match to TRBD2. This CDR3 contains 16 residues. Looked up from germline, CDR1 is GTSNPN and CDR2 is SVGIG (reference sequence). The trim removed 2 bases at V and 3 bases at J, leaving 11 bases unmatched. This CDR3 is CAWSHPRTSVVYEQYF. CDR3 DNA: TGTGCCTGGAGTCACCCAAGGACTAGCGTCGTCTACGAGCAGTACTTC.

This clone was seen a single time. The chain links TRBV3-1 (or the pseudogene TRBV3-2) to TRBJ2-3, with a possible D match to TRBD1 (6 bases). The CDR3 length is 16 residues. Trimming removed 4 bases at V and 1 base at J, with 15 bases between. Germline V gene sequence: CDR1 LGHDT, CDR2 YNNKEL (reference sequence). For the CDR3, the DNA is TGTGCCAGCAGCCTTTCAGGGGAAGTTCGCACAGATACGCAGTATTTT. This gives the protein CASSLSGEVRTDTQYF.

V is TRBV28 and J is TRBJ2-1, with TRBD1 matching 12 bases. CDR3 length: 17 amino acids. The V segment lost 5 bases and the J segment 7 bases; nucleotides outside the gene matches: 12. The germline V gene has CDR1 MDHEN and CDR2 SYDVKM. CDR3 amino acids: CASSTNNRGQGANEQFF. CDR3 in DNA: TGTGCCAGCAGTACGAACAACCGGGGACAGGGGGCTAATGAGCAGTTCTTC.

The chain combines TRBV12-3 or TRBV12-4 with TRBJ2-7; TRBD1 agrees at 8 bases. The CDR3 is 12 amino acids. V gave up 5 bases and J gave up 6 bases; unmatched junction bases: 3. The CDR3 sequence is CASSRTGIEQYF. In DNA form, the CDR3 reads TGTGCCAGCAGTCGGACAGGGATCGAGCAGTACTTC.

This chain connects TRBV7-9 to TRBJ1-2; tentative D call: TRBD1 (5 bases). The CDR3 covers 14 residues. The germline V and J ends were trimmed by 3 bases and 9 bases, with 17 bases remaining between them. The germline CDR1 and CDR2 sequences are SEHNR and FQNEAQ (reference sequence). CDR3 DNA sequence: TGTGCCAGCAGCTTGCGGGACGTGGGGTTTAGCTACACCTTC. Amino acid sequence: CASSLRDVGFSYTF. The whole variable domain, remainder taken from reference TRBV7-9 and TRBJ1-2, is DTGVSQNPRHKITKRGQNVTFRCDPISEHNRLYWYRQTLGQGPEFLTYFQNEAQLEKSRLLSDRFSAERPKGSFSTLEIQRTEQGDSAMYLCASSLRDVGFSYTFGSGTRLTVV.

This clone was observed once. In DNA, the CDR3 is TGTGCCAGCAGCGTAGCTAGGGGATCGAGCTCTGGAAACACCATATATTTT. Amino acid sequence: CASSVARGSSSGNTIYF. The chain employs TRBV9 and TRBJ1-3; weak D call: TRBD1 (5 bases). Germline-derived CDR1 and CDR2 are SGDLS and YYNGEE. Trimming removed 0 bases from V and 0 bases from J, with 13 bases in between. The CDR3 covers 17 residues.

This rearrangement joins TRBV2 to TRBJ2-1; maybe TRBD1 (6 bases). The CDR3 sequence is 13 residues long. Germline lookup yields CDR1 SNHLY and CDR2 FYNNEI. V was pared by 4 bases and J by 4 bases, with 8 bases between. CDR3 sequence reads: CASSGQAYNEQFF. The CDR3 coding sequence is TGTGCCAGCAGTGGACAGGCGTACAATGAGCAGTTCTTC.

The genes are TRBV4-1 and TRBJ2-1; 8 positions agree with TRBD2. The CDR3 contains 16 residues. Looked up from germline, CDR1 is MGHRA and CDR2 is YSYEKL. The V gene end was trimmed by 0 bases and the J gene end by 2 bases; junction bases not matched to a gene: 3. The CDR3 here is CASSQELAAPYNEQFF. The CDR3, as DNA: TGCGCCAGCAGCCAAGAACTAGCGGCCCCCTACAATGAGCAGTTCTTC.

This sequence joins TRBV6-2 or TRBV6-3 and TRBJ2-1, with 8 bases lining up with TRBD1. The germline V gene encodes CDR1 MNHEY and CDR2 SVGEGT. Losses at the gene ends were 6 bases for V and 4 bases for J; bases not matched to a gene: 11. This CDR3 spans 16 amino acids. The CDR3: CASSNPWTGKYNEQFF. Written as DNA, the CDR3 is TGTGCCAGCAGCAATCCCTGGACAGGGAAATACAATGAGCAGTTCTTC.

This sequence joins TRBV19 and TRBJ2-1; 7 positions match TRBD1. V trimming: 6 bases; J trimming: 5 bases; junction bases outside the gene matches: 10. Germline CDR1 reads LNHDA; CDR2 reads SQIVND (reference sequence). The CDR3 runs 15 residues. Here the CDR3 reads CASRIRDSLNNEQFF. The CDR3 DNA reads TGTGCCAGTAGGATCCGGGACAGCCTTAACAATGAGCAGTTCTTC.

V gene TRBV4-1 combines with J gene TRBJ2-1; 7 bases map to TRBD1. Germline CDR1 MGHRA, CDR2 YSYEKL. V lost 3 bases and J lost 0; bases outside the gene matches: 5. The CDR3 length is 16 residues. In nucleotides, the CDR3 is TGCGCCAGCAGCCAGAAGACAGGGAGCTCCTACAATGAGCAGTTCTTC. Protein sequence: CASSQKTGSSYNEQFF.

The CDR3 DNA sequence: TGCGCCAGCAGTCTGACTCCGACAGGAATCTATGGCTACACCTTC. Translation: CASSLTPTGIYGYTF. This chain connects TRBV4-1 to TRBJ1-2; D perhaps matches TRBD1 (6 bases). Germline V gives CDR1 MGHRA, CDR2 YSYEKL. The V end was cut by 6 bases, the J end by 4 bases, with 18 bases between. The length of the CDR3 is 15 residues.

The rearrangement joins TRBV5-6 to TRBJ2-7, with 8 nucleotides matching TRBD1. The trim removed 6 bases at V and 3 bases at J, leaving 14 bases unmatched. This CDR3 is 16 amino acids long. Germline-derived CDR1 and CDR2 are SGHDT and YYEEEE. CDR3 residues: CASTDKRQGKIYEQYF. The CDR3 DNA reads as TGTGCCAGCACCGATAAGAGACAGGGGAAAATCTACGAGCAGTACTTC.

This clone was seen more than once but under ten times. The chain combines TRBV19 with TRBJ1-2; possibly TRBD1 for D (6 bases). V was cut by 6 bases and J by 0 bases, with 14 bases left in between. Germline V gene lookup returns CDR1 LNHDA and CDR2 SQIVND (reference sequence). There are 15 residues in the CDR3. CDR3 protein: CASSLTGNANYGYTF. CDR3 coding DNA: TGTGCCAGTAGCCTCACAGGGAATGCTAACTATGGCTACACCTTC.